The source of this TCR beta chain is a study of shared clonotypes between healthy human individuals. General study results and limits: Large depth notwithstanding, sorted-subset sequencing proved incomplete by rarefaction. The study found lower generation probabilities in non-shared clonotypes than in those shared by all four donors. Estimated richness was generally greater in naive than memory subsets.

The protocol was immunoSEQ multiplex PCR, while the TCRdb copy is restricted to in-frame clones and leaves out a portion. The data contain hundreds of thousands of clones, 96% of them singletons. In regard to this clone: Its antigen is still unknown.

The germline CDR1 and CDR2 sequences are SGHDT and YYEEEE. The germline V and J ends were trimmed by 1 base and 7 bases, with 8 bases remaining between them. The CDR3 is 12 amino acids. CD45RO-negative CD8 cells positively selected for CCR7 made up the naive population, which excluded terminally differentiated effector memory CD45RA+ cells. The chain carries TRBV5-6 and TRBJ1-1, with D unclear. The receptor was isolated from a woman aged 25 to 39 in good health. The source material was naive CD8+ T cells sorted from blood. The CDR3 nucleotides read TGTGCCAGCAGCTTGACACCGTTTGAAGCTTTCTTT. Protein product: CASSLTPFEAFF.